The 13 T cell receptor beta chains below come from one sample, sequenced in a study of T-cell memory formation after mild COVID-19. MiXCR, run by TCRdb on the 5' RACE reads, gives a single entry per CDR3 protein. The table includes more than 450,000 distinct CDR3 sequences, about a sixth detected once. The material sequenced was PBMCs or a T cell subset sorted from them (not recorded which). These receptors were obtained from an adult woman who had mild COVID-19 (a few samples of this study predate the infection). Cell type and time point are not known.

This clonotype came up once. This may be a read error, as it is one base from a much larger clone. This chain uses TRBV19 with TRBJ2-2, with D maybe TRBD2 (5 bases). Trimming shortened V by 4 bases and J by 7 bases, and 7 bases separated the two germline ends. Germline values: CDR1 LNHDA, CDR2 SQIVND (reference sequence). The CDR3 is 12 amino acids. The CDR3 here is CASSREIGELFF. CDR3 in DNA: TGTGCCAGTAGTAGGGAGATCGGGGAGCTGTTTTTT.

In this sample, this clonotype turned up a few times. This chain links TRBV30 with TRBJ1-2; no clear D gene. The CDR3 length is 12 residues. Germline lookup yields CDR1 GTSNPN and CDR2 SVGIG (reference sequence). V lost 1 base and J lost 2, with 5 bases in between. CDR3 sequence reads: CAWSGGNYGYTF. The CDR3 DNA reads TGTGCCTGGAGTGGAGGGAACTATGGCTACACCTTC.

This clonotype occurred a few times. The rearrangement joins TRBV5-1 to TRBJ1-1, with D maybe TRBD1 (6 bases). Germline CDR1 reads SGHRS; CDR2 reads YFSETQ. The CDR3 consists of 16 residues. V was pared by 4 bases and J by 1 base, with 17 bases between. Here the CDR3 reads CASSVTPGGPNTEAFF. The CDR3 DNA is TGCGCCAGCAGCGTAACGCCGGGGGGCCCGAACACTGAAGCTTTCTTT.

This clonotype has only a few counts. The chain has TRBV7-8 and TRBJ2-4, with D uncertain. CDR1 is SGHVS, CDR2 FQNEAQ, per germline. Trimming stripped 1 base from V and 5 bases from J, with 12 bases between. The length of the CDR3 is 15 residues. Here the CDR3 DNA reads TGTGCCAGCAGCTTAGTAGGGCCTCCCCAAAACATTCAGTACTTC. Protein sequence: CASSLVGPPQNIQYF.

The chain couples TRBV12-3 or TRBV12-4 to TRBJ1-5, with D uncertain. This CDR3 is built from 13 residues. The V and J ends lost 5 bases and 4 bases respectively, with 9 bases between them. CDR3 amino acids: CASSPEYNQPQHF. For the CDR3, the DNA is TGTGCCAGCAGTCCTGAGTATAATCAGCCCCAGCATTTT.

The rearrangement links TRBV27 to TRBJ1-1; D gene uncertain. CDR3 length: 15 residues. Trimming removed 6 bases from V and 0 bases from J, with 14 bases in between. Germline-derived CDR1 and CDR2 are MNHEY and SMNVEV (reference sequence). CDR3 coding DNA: TGTGCCAGCAGGGTTAAGGGAGTAATGAACACTGAAGCTTTCTTT. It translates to CASRVKGVMNTEAFF.

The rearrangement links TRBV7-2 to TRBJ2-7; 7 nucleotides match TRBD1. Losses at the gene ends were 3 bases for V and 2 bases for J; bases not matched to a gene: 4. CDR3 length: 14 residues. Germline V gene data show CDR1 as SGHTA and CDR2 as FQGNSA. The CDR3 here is CASSLGQRTYEQYF. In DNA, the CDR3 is TGTGCCAGCAGCTTGGGACAGCGAACCTACGAGCAGTACTTC.

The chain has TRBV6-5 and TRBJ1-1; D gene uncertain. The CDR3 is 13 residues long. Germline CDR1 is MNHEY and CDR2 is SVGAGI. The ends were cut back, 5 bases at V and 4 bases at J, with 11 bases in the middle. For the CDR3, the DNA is TGTGCCAGCAGTCACGATATGGGCACTGAAGCTTTCTTT. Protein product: CASSHDMGTEAFF.

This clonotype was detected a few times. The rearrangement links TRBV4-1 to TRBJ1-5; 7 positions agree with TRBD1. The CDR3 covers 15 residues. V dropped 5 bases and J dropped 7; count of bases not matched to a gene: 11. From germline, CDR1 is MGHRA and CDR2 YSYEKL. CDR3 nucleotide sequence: TGCGCCAGCAGCGTAATACAGGGGATCGGCCAGCCCCAGCATTTT. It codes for CASSVIQGIGQPQHF.

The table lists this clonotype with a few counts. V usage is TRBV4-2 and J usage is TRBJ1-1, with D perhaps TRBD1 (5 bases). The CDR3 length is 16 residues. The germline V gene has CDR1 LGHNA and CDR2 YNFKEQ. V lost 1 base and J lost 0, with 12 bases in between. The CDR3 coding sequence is TGTGCCAGCAGCCAAGGGAGGGGAGGGATGAACACTGAAGCTTTCTTT. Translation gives CASSQGRGGMNTEAFF.

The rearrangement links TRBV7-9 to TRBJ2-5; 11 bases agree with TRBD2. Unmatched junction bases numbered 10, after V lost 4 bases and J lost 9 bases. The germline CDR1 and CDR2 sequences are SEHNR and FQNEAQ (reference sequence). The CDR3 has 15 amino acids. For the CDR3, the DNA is TGTGCCAGCAGCTCGGGACTAGCGGTGGCTTGGGCCCAGTACTTC. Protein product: CASSSGLAVAWAQYF.

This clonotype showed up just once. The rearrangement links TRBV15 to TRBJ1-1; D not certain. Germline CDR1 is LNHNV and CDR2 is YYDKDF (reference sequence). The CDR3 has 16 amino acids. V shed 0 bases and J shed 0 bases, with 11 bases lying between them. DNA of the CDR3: TGTGCCACCAGCAGAGAGGGCGGTTACCTGAACACTGAAGCTTTCTTT. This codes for CATSREGGYLNTEAFF.

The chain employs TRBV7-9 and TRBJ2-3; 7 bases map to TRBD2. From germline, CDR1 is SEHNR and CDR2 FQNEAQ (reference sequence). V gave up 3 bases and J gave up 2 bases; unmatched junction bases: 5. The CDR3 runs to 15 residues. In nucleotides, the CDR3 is TGTGCCAGCAGCTTTAGTCTAGCGGACACAGATACGCAGTATTTT. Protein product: CASSFSLADTDTQYF.